There are a few counts of the clone carrying this TCR beta chain. Its specificity is unknown. With 3 bases removed from V and 0 bases from J, the gap between germline ends came to 12 bases. The CDR3 is 15 amino acids. CDR1 is MGHRA, CDR2 YSYEKL, per germline. This entry is derived from a study of cytomegalovirus exposure and HLA in healthy donors. Findings and limits, study-wide: Previous analysis showed most TCR beta V segments were productive about 87% or about 30% of the time.

Vbeta (60) and Jbeta (13) primers were used in the PCR. TCRdb's table, derived via immunoSEQ multiplex PCR, lists solely in-frame clones and lacks some. Seen here are under 200,000 clones, 75% to 80% observed once, and the top ten hold around 3.1%. The sequence derives from a woman aged 35 to 49 in good health and CMV-seronegative. This chain uses TRBV4-1 with TRBJ2-7; D might be TRBD2 (5 bases). Sequenced material: PBMCs. CDR3 sequence reads: CASSQRVRYSYEQYF. The CDR3 DNA sequence: TGCGCCAGCAGCCAGAGGGTTCGGTACTCCTACGAGCAGTACTTC.